This T cell receptor (beta chain) was observed in a study of T-cell reconstitution after alpha-beta-depleted transplantation in children. Unique molecular identifiers tagged the TCRbeta library. Via MiXCR, TCRdb re-called the PCR reads, giving one row per CDR3 protein. This table holds 330,000 or so distinct CDR3 sequences, around 10% found once. Ten or more counts support this clonotype. The antigen is unknown. Whole-study findings and limits: After transplant, at about two months, alpha-beta T cells were reportedly derived from several hundred expanded graft clones. A year post-transplant, T-cell counts and diversity derived mostly from newly produced T cells.

This sequence was found in a boy under two years old with acute myeloid leukemia, due to receive a stem cell transplant. The sequencing here drew on PBMCs, taken before TCRalphabeta/CD19-depleted stem cell transplant.

CDR3 sequence reads: CASSRRQGSYEQYF. The CDR3 nucleotides are TGTGCCAGCAGTAGGCGACAGGGTTCCTACGAGCAGTACTTC. J is TRBJ2-7 and V is TRBV28; 7 bases are shared with TRBD1. CDR1 is MDHEN and CDR2 is SYDVKM in the germline V gene. CDR3 length equals 14 residues. The V gene end was trimmed by 5 bases and the J gene end by 1 base; junction bases not matched to a gene: 5.